This TCR beta chain was found in a study of T cells in Graves' hyperthyroidism and ophthalmopathy. At the level of the study: The authors collected peripheral blood at initial diagnosis, before any treatment.

Exclusion criteria comprised uncontrolled infection, other autoimmune disease, pregnancy or lactation. RNA transcripts were the template for amplifying TCR beta CDR3 regions. An initial round of RT-PCR targeting the TCR CDR3 relied on the HTBI primer set. Via MiXCR, TCRdb re-called the multiplex PCR reads, giving one row per CDR3 protein. The table records more than 500,000 distinct CDR3 sequences, 15% to 20% of them present only once. This clonotype has ten or more counts. Sequenced input: blood. The TCR sequence derives from a woman aged 30 to 39 with Graves' ophthalmopathy.

The CDR3 spells CSANHRANTGELFF. The CDR3 bases are TGCAGTGCTAACCATCGGGCGAACACCGGGGAGCTGTTTTTT. The rearrangement links TRBV20-1 to TRBJ2-2; D not certain. CDR3 length: 14 residues. Trimming shortened V by 4 bases and J by 0 bases, and 9 bases separated the two germline ends. Germline V gives CDR1 DFQATT, CDR2 SNEGSKA (reference sequence).